Included here is one T cell receptor beta chain sequence, with context. Both 60 Vbeta primers and 13 Jbeta primers went into the PCR. Sequenced by immunoSEQ multiplex PCR; TCRdb stores in-frame clones only, minus some. Among more than 150,000 clones listed, around 80% were seen once. This sample is drawn from a study of cytomegalovirus exposure and HLA in healthy donors. Trimming shortened V by 5 bases and J by 6 bases, and 8 bases separated the two germline ends. Germline V gene lookup returns CDR1 SGDLS and CDR2 YYNGEE. This CDR3 region has 11 residues. The sequencing sample was made of PBMCs. This clonotype was sampled from a girl aged 5 to 17 in good health and CMV-seropositive. The rearrangement links TRBV9 to TRBJ1-2; D is ambiguous. The CDR3, as DNA: TGTGCCAGCAGGAGGGTTGATGGCTACACCTTC. As protein: CASRRVDGYTF.